This T cell receptor beta chain was identified in a study of tissue T cells after allogeneic stem cell transplantation. The study's findings and limits: TCR repertoires tracked anatomic similarity, regardless of disease or transplant status. Few T cell clones were shared across patients, but motif clusters showed tissue-specific shared signatures. In patients and mice, blood and spleen missed much of tissue repertoire. The patient cohort was small and clinically heterogeneous, with limited sampling depth.

Worth noting for this clone: Its antigen is not identified. Gene names refer to mouse genes. The read stops 1 residue short of the end of the CDR3; the missing end is completed from the germline J gene.

This CDR3 spans 13 amino acids. The V gene's germline CDR1 is GKSSPN and CDR2 SITVG. V shed 5 bases, J shed 0 bases, and the junction held 0 bases outside the gene matches. Assay used: immunoSEQ multiplex PCR; TCRdb lists only in-frame clones, some missing. The sample carries about 48,000 clones, 65% to 80% recorded once. The sequence was obtained from a pool of C57BL/6 mice in good health. Source material: sorted cells pooled from one or two spleens. The chain employs TRBV31 and TRBJ2-5; TRBD2 matches at 9 bases. CDR3 DNA (partial): TGTGCCTGGGGGACTGGGAACCAAGACACCCAGTAC. This codes for CAWGTGNQDTQY. The complete CDR3 sequence is CAWGTGNQDTQYF. Using reference TRBV31 and TRBJ2-5 for the parts outside the CDR3, the full variable domain is AQTIHQWPVAEIKAVGSPLSLGCTIKGKSSPNLYWYWQATGGTLQQLFYSITVGQVESVVQLNLSASRPKDDQFILSTEKLLLSHSGFYLCAWGTGNQDTQYFGPGTRLLVL.